The subject of this entry is one T cell receptor beta chain. Its antigen remains unidentified. These data originate in a study of vaccination and CD4 T cells after COVID-19. Study summary: There were two doses of either BNT162b2 or mRNA-1273 vaccine given to participants. Researchers treated control cultures with a CEFX pool, an HIV-1 Nef pool, or no peptide.

Germline values: CDR1 SGHRS, CDR2 YFSETQ. There are 17 residues in the CDR3. After removal of 0 bases from V and 6 bases from J, the junction contained 9 bases not matched to a gene. With the Oncomine TCR Beta short-read assay, DNA from cultured CD4+ T cells was sequenced. From CD4+ T cells that had been cultured, genomic DNA was extracted. TCRdb passed the PCR reads through MiXCR, listing each CDR3 protein once. This sample has 6,900 or so distinct CDR3 sequences, with more than 30% found just once. The sample's treatment: roughly ten-day PBMC culture with coronavirus spike peptide pools or control peptides (ViraFEST assay). It was before the COVID-19 pandemic (2011-2018) that the unexposed donor's CD4+ T cells were collected.

The specimen sequenced was CD4+ T cells from blood, cultured in vitro. The clonotype originates from a human donor in good health. The chain couples TRBV5-1 to TRBJ2-3; 11 bases line up with TRBD2. DNA for the CDR3: TGCGCCAGCAGCTTGGCGACTAGCGGGGTTGCAAGGGATACGCAGTATTTT. Protein: CASSLATSGVARDTQYF.